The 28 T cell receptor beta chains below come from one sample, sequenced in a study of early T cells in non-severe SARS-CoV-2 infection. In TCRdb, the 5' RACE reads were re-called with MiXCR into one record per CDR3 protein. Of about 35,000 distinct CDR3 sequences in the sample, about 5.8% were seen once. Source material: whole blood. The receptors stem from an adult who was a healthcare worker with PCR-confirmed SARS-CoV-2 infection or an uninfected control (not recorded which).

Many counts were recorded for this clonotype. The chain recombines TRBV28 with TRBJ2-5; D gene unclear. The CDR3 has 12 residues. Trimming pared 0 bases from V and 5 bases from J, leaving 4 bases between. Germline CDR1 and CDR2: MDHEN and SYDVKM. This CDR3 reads CASSLWSETQYF. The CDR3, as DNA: TGTGCCAGCAGTTTATGGAGTGAGACCCAGTACTTC.

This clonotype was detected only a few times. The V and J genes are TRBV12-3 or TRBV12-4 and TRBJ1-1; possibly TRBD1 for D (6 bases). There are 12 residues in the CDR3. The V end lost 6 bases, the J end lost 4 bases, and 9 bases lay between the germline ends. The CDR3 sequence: CASSTGSTEAFF. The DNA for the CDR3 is TGTGCCAGCAGCACAGGGTCCACTGAAGCTTTCTTT.

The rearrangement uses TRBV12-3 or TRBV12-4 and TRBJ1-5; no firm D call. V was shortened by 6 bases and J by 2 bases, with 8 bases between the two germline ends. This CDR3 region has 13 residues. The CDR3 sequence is CASSLSGNQPQHF. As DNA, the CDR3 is TGTGCCAGCAGCCTCTCTGGCAATCAGCCCCAGCATTTT.

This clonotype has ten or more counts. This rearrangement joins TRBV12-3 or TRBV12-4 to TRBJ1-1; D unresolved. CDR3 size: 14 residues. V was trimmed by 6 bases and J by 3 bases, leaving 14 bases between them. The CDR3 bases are TGTGCCAGCAGGCGGGCCCTAGGAGACACTGAAGCTTTCTTT. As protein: CASRRALGDTEAFF.

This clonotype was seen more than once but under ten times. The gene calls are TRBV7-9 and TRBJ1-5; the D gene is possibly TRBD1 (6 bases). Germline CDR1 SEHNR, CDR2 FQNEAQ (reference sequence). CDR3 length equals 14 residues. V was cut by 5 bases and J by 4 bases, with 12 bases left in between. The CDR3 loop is CASSLQGKNQPQHF. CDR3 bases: TGTGCCAGCAGCCTACAGGGTAAAAATCAGCCCCAGCATTTT.

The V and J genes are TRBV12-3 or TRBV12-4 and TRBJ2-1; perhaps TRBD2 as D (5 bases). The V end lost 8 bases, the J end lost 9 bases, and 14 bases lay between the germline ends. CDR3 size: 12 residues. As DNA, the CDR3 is TGTGCCAGCGGGAGTCCTGGTAGTGAGCAGTTCTTC. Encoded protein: CASGSPGSEQFF.

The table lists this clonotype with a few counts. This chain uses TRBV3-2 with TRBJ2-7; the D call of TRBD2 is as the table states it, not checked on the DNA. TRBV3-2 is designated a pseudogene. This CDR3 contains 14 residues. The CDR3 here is CASSQGGEAYEQYF. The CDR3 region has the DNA TGTGCCAGCAGCCAAGGGGGAGAGGCCTACGAGCAGTACTTC.

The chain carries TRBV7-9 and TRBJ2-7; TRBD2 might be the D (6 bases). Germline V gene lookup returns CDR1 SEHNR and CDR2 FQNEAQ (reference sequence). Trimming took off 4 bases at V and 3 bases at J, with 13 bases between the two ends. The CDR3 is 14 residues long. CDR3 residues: CASSSTSSFYEQYF. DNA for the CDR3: TGTGCCAGCAGCTCTACTAGCTCCTTCTACGAGCAGTACTTC.

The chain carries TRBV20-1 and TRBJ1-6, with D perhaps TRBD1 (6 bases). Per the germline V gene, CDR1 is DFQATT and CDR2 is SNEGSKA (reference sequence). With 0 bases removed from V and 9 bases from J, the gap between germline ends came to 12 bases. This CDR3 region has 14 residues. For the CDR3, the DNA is TGCAGTGCTAGAGATGATCGACAGGCTTCACCCCTCCACTTT. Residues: CSARDDRQASPLHF.

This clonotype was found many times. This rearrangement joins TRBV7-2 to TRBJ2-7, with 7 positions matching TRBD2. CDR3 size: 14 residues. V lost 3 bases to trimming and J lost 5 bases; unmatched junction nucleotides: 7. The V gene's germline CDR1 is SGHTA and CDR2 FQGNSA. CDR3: CASSFGTNLNEQYF. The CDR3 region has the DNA TGTGCCAGCAGCTTCGGGACTAACCTCAACGAGCAGTACTTC.

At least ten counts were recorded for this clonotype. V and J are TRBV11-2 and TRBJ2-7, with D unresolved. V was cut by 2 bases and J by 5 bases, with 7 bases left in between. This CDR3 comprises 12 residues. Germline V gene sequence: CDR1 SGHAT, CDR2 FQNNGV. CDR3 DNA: TGTGCCAGCAGCTTACGGTTGGACGAGCAGTACTTC. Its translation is CASSLRLDEQYF.

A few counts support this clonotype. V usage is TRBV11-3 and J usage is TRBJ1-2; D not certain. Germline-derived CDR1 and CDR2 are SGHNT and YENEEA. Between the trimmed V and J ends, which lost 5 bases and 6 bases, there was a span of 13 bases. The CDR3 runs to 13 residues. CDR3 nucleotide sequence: TGTGCCAGCAGCCGTCAGGCCGGGGATGGCTACACCTTC. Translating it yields CASSRQAGDGYTF.

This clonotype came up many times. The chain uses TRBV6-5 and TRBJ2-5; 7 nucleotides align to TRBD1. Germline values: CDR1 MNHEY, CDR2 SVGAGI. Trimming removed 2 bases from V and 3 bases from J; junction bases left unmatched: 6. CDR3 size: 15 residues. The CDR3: CASSYGIGGEETQYF. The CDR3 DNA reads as TGTGCCAGCAGTTACGGTATAGGGGGCGAAGAGACCCAGTACTTC.

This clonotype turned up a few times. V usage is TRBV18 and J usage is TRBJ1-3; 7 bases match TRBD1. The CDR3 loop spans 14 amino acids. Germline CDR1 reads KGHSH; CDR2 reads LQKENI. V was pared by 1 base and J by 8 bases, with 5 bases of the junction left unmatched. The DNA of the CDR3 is TGTGCCAGCTCACCACGGCAGGGGGAGTACACCATATATTTT. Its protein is CASSPRQGEYTIYF.

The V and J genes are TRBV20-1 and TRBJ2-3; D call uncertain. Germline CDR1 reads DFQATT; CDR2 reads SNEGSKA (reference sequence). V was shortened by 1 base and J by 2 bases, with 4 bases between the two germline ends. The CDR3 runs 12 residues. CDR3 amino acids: CSARGPTDTQYF. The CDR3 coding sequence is TGCAGTGCTAGAGGGCCCACAGATACGCAGTATTTT.

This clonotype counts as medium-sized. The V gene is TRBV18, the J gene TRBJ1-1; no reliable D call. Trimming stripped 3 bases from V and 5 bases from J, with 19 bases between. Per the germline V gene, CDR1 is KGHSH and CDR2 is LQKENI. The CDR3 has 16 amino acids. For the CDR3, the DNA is TGTGCCAGCTCACCGGGCTACAATTTCATGGGGACTGAAGCTTTCTTT. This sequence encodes CASSPGYNFMGTEAFF.

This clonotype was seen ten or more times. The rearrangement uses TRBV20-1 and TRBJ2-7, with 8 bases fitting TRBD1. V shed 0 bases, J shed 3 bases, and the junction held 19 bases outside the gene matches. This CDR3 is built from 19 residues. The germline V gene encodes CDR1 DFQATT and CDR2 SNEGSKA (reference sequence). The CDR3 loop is CSARDFPGQGREPSYEQYF. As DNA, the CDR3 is TGCAGTGCTAGAGATTTCCCTGGACAGGGTAGAGAACCCAGCTACGAGCAGTACTTC.

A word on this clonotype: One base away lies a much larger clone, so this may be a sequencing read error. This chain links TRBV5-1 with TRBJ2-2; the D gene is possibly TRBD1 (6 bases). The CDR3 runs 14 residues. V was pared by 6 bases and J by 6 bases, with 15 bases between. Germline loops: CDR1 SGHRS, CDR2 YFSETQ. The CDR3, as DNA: TGCGCCAGCAAAACAGGGCTGGCCTCCGGGGAGCTGTTTTTT. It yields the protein CASKTGLASGELFF.

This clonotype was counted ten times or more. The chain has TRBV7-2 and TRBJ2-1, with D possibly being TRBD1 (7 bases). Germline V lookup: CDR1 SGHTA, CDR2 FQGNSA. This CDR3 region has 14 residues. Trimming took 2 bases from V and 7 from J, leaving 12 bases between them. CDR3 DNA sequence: TGTGCCAGCAGCTTATCCAGGGGGAGGAATGAGCAGTTCTTC. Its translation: CASSLSRGRNEQFF.

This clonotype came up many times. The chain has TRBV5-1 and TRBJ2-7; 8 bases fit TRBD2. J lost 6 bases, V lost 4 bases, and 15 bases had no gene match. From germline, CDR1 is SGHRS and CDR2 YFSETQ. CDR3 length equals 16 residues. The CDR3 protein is CASSARSGSWEREQYF. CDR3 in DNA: TGCGCCAGCAGCGCCCGGAGCGGGAGCTGGGAACGCGAGCAGTACTTC.

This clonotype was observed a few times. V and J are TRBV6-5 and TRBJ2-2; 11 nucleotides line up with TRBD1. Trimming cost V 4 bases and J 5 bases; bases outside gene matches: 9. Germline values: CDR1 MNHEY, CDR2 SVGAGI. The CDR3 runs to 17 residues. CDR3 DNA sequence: TGTGCCAGCAGTTTCCGCCGGGACAGGGGGAGAACCGGGGAGCTGTTTTTT. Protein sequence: CASSFRRDRGRTGELFF.

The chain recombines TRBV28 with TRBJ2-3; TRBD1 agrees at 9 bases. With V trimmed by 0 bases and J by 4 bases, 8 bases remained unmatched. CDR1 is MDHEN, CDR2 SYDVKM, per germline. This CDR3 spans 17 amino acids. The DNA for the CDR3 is TGTGCCAGCAGTTTATGGGGGACAGGGCCCAGGGCAGATACGCAGTATTTT. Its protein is CASSLWGTGPRADTQYF. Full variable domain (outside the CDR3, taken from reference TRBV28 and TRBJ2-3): DVKVTQSSRYLVKRTGEKVFLECVQDMDHENMFWYRQDPGLGLRLIYFSYDVKMKEKGDIPEGYSVSREKKERFSLILESASTNQTSMYLCASSLWGTGPRADTQYFGPGTRLTVL.

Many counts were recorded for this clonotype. In DNA, the CDR3 is TGTGCCAGCAGCCAAGGGACAGGGAACCAAAACATTCAGTACTTC. Translation gives CASSQGTGNQNIQYF. The rearrangement joins TRBV4-2 to TRBJ2-4; 8 bases line up with TRBD1. Germline V gene data show CDR1 as LGHNA and CDR2 as YNFKEQ. V trimming: 1 base; J trimming: 5 bases; junction bases outside the gene matches: 4. The CDR3 covers 15 residues.

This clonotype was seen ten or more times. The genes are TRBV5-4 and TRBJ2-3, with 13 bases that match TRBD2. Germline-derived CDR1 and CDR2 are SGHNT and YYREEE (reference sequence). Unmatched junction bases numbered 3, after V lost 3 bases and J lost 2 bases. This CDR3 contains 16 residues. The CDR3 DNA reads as TGTGCCAGCAGCTCGGGACTAGCGGGGATCACAGATACGCAGTATTTT. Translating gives CASSSGLAGITDTQYF.

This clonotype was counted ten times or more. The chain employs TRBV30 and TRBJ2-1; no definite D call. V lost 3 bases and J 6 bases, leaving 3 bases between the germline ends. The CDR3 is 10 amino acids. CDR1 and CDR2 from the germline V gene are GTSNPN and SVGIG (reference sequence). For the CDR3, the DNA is TGTGCCTGGAGGGCCAATGAGCAGTTCTTC. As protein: CAWRANEQFF.

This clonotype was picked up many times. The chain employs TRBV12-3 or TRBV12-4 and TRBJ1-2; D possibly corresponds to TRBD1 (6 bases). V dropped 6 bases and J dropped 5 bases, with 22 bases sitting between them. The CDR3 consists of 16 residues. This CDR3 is CASSPRAGGARYGYTF. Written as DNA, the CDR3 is TGTGCCAGCAGCCCCAGAGCTGGGGGCGCTAGGTATGGCTACACCTTC.

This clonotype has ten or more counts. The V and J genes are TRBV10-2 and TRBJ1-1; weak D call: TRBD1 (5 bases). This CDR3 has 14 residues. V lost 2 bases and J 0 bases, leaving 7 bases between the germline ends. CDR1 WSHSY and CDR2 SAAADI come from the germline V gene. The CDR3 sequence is CASSEDSMNTEAFF. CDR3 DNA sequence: TGCGCCAGCAGTGAGGACAGCATGAACACTGAAGCTTTCTTT.

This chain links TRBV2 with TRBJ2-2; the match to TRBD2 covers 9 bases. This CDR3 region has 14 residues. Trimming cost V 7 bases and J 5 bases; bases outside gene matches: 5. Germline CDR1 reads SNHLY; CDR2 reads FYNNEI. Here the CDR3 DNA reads TGTGCCAGCAATACGCTAGCGGGAACCGGGGAGCTGTTTTTT. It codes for CASNTLAGTGELFF.